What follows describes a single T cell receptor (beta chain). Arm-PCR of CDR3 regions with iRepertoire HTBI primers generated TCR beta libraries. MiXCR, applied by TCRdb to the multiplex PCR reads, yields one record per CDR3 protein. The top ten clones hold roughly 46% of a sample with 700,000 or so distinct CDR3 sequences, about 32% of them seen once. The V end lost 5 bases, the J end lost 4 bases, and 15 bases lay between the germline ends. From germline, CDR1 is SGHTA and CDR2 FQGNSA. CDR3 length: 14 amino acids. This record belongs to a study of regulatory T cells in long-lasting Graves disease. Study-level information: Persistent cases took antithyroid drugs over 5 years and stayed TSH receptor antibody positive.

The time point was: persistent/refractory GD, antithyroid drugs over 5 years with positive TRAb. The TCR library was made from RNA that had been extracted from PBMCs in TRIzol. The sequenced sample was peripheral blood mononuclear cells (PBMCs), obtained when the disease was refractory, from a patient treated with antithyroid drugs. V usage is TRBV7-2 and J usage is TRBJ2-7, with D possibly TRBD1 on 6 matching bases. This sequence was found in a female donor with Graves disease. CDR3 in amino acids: CASSQNTGKYEQYF. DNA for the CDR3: TGTGCCAGCAGCCAGAATACAGGGAAATACGAGCAGTACTTC.